These 20 T cell receptor beta chains originate from one sample sequenced in a study of blood T cells in healthy people across ages. Alongside a J-beta primer mix, a sample-barcoded 5' primer served in a second PCR lasting about 7 to 11 cycles. TCRdb re-derived calls from the 5' RACE reads in MiXCR, one entry per CDR3 protein. The table lists about a million distinct CDR3 sequences, around 49% of them singletons, with roughly 12% in the top ten. The sequenced sample consisted of blood. The origin of the receptors is a man younger than 45 in good health.

For the CDR3, the DNA is TGCAGTGCTAGAGATCGCCAGGGTGTTCCCTACGAGCAGTACTTC. Translated: CSARDRQGVPYEQYF. The chain has TRBV20-1 and TRBJ2-5, with D possibly matching TRBD1 (5 bases). TRBJ2-7 explains the end of the DNA better; the J call may be wrong. The germline V gene has CDR1 DFQATT and CDR2 SNEGSKA (reference sequence). This CDR3 contains 15 residues.

V is TRBV18 and J is TRBJ2-7; D call uncertain. The germline V and J ends were trimmed by 0 bases and 3 bases, with 6 bases remaining between them. CDR1 KGHSH and CDR2 LQKENI come from the germline V gene. The CDR3 is 13 amino acids. CDR3 amino acids: CASSPPPYYEQYF. The CDR3 DNA is TGTGCCAGCTCACCACCACCGTACTACGAGCAGTACTTC.

The rearrangement links TRBV7-2 to TRBJ2-3; the D gene is possibly TRBD2 (6 bases). The germline gives CDR1 SGHTA, CDR2 FQGNSA. This CDR3 comprises 13 residues. CDR3 nucleotides: TGTGTTGAGGCGCGGGGCCTCACAGATACGCAGTATTTT. Its translation is CVEARGLTDTQYF.

This chain uses TRBV6-1 with TRBJ2-7, with a weak D call TRBD1 (5 bases). V shed 6 bases and J shed 0 bases, with 9 bases lying between them. This CDR3 is 13 amino acids long. Germline CDR1 reads MNHNS; CDR2 reads SASEGT. The CDR3 coding sequence is TGTGCCAGCAGCAGGGAACCCTCCTACGAGCAGTACTTC. This codes for CASSREPSYEQYF.

V gene TRBV24-1 combines with J gene TRBJ2-1, with 9 bases matching TRBD1. Looked up from germline, CDR1 is KGHDR and CDR2 is SFDVKD. J lost 6 bases, V lost 4 bases, and 6 bases had no gene match. The CDR3 has 15 residues. The CDR3 region has the DNA TGTGCCACCAGTGAGACAGGGGGTGTTTTCAATGAGCAGTTCTTC. Residues: CATSETGGVFNEQFF.

The chain employs TRBV18 and TRBJ1-5; 7 bases match TRBD1. Germline values: CDR1 KGHSH, CDR2 LQKENI. With 0 bases clipped from V and 6 bases from J, the junction kept 8 bases outside the gene matches. The CDR3 is 16 amino acids. The CDR3 is CASSPPGDRAAQPQHF. The CDR3 nucleotides are TGTGCCAGCTCACCACCGGGTGACAGGGCTGCTCAGCCCCAGCATTTT. The full variable domain, its missing parts supplied by reference TRBV18 and TRBJ1-5, is NAGVMQNPRHLVRRRGQEARLRCSPMKGHSHVYWYRQLPEEGLKFMVYLQKENIIDESGMPKERFSAEFPKEGPSILRIQQVVRGDSAAYFCASSPPGDRAAQPQHFGDGTRLSIL.

The chain employs TRBV3-1 and TRBJ2-1; 11 nucleotides line up with TRBD2. Trimming took 0 bases from V and 1 from J; bases not matched to a gene: 11. The CDR3 consists of 20 residues. Germline CDR1 LGHDT, CDR2 YNNKEL (reference sequence). The CDR3 is CASSQDGYLLAGGSYNEQFF. The CDR3 DNA reads as TGTGCCAGCAGCCAAGATGGTTACCTTTTAGCGGGGGGGTCCTACAATGAGCAGTTCTTC.

This clonotype turned up a few times. The chain links TRBV15 to TRBJ2-3; D is undetermined. CDR3 length: 15 residues. With 3 bases removed from V and 1 base from J, the gap between germline ends came to 11 bases. Germline V CDR1 and CDR2: LNHNV, YYDKDF (reference sequence). The CDR3 region has the DNA TGTGCCACCAGCAGTTGGGGTAAGGGCACAGATACGCAGTATTTT. Its protein is CATSSWGKGTDTQYF.

The chain links TRBV11-2 to TRBJ2-5; perhaps TRBD2 as D (6 bases). Germline V gene sequence: CDR1 SGHAT, CDR2 FQNNGV. Trimming left V 2 bases short and J 4 bases short, with 8 bases between. There are 13 residues in the CDR3. CDR3 amino acids: CASSLWRGETQYF. CDR3 nucleotide sequence: TGTGCCAGCAGCTTATGGCGGGGAGAGACCCAGTACTTC.

This rearrangement joins TRBV29-1 to TRBJ2-3, with D uncertain. Trimming shortened V by 7 bases and J by 0 bases, and 8 bases separated the two germline ends. Germline V gene lookup returns CDR1 SQVTM and CDR2 ANQGSEA. This CDR3 has 12 residues. The CDR3 protein is CSADDSTDTQYF. In DNA form, the CDR3 reads TGCAGCGCGGACGACAGCACAGATACGCAGTATTTT.

The CDR3 coding sequence is TGTGCCAGCAGTGCTCAGGGGGCTGCGGGAGGGCCAGAGACCCAGTACTTC. Translating gives CASSAQGAAGGPETQYF. The genes are TRBV6-1 and TRBJ2-5; a weak D match, TRBD2 (9 bases). With 4 bases removed from V and 4 bases from J, the gap between germline ends came to 22 bases. The germline V gene has CDR1 MNHNS and CDR2 SASEGT. The CDR3 extends over 17 amino acids.

The rearrangement uses TRBV27 and TRBJ1-4; 9 bases align to TRBD1. CDR1 is MNHEY, CDR2 SMNVEV, per germline (reference sequence). The CDR3 consists of 16 residues. V shed 2 bases, J shed 8 bases, and the junction held 9 bases outside the gene matches. CDR3 loop: CASSLQDGTGWEKLFF. The CDR3, as DNA: TGTGCCAGCAGTTTACAAGATGGGACAGGGTGGGAAAAACTGTTTTTT.

The table lists this clonotype with a few counts. The CDR3 DNA sequence: TGTGCCAGCAGTACGACCGGGACTACCGGGGAGCTGTTTTTT. This codes for CASSTTGTTGELFF. V usage is TRBV28 and J usage is TRBJ2-2; D may be TRBD2 (6 bases). Trimming removed 5 bases from V and 5 bases from J, with 12 bases in between. CDR1 is MDHEN, CDR2 SYDVKM, per germline. This CDR3 spans 14 amino acids. The full variable domain, in which reference TRBV28 and TRBJ2-2 provide the parts outside the CDR3, is DVKVTQSSRYLVKRTGEKVFLECVQDMDHENMFWYRQDPGLGLRLIYFSYDVKMKEKGDIPEGYSVSREKKERFSLILESASTNQTSMYLCASSTTGTTGELFFGEGSRLTVL.

CDR3 sequence reads: CASSLYIGEQFF. The CDR3 region has the DNA TGTGCCAGCAGCCTCTACATAGGTGAGCAGTTCTTC. V gene TRBV5-6 combines with J gene TRBJ2-1; D is undetermined. CDR3 length: 12 amino acids. Germline CDR1 is SGHDT and CDR2 is YYEEEE. The V gene lost 4 bases and the J gene lost 9 bases, with 11 bases spanning the gap.

Comments on this clonotype: A much larger clone sits a single nucleotide away, making a read error possible. The rearrangement joins TRBV5-1 to TRBJ2-5, with TRBD1 as a possible D gene (6 bases). This CDR3 contains 15 residues. CDR1 is SGHRS and CDR2 is YFSETQ in the germline V gene. The CDR3 spells CANSPWGQAKETQYF. In DNA, the CDR3 is TGCGCCAACAGCCCTTGGGGACAAGCAAAAGAGACCCAGTACTTC.

The rearrangement joins TRBV11-3 to TRBJ1-5, with D unclear. V was cut by 3 bases and J by 4 bases, with 13 bases left in between. CDR3 length: 15 residues. Germline CDR1 reads SGHNT; CDR2 reads YENEEA. CDR3 sequence: CASSFPRAVNQPQHF. The CDR3 nucleotides read TGTGCCAGCAGCTTCCCCCGGGCCGTGAATCAGCCCCAGCATTTT.

V gene TRBV7-2 combines with J gene TRBJ2-1; TRBD2 matches at 10 bases. The end of the DNA fits TRBJ2-7 better, so the J call may be wrong. Germline CDR1 reads SGHTA; CDR2 reads FQGNSA. The CDR3 has 16 amino acids. CDR3 DNA: TGTGCCAGCCGTAGCGGGGGGTTTGTCCTCTACAATGAGCAGTACTTC. Translating gives CASRSGGFVLYNEQYF.

V is TRBV7-2 and J is TRBJ1-2; D ambiguous. CDR1 SGHTA and CDR2 FQGNSA come from the germline V gene. Trimming removed 1 base at V and 1 base at J, with 13 bases between. The CDR3 is made up of 16 amino acids. The chain's CDR3 is CASSLGAGLGNYGYTF. CDR3 nucleotides: TGTGCCAGCAGCTTAGGGGCCGGGTTGGGTAACTATGGCTACACCTTC.

The gene calls are TRBV7-2 and TRBJ2-7; D possibly corresponds to TRBD1 (7 bases). This CDR3 spans 16 amino acids. CDR1 and CDR2 (germline): SGHTA, FQGNSA. Deletions cut 2 bases from V and 0 bases from J, with 14 bases between. In nucleotides, the CDR3 is TGTGCCAGCAGCTTATACGGGGGACAGTCCTCCTACGAGCAGTACTTC. Its translation is CASSLYGGQSSYEQYF.

V is TRBV2 and J is TRBJ2-3; 15 bases line up with TRBD2. Trimming removed 5 bases from V and 6 bases from J; junction bases left unmatched: 3. Germline CDR1 is SNHLY and CDR2 is FYNNEI. The CDR3 is 15 residues long. The CDR3 DNA is TGTGCCAGCAGTTGGACTAGCGGGGGGGTGGATACGCAGTATTTT. It yields the protein CASSWTSGGVDTQYF.